This TCR beta chain was profiled in a study of control samples from healthy donors and cancer patients. Measured with immunoSEQ multiplex PCR; TCRdb has only the in-frame clones, and not every one. The table has around 100,000 clones, roughly 92% seen once. CDR1 and CDR2 (germline): LGHNT, FRNRAP. This CDR3 has 12 amino acids. Trimming removed 5 bases from V and 7 bases from J; junction bases left unmatched: 4. The TCR sequence derives from a human donor in good health. The donor label of this sample is uncertain. Sequencing input: blood. This chain uses TRBV12-5 with TRBJ1-2; 7 positions match TRBD1. This chain's CDR3 is CASGPTGFGYTF. CDR3 nucleotides: TGTGCTAGTGGTCCGACAGGGTTTGGCTACACCTTC. Together with reference TRBV12-5 and TRBJ1-2, the CDR3 gives the full variable domain: DARVTQTPRHKVTEMGQEVTMRCQPILGHNTVFWYRQTMMQGLELLAYFRNRAPLDDSGMPKDRFSAEMPDATLATLKIQPSEPRDSAVYFCASGPTGFGYTFGSGTRLTVV.